This T cell receptor (beta chain) was identified during a study of cytomegalovirus exposure and HLA in healthy donors. With 0 bases removed from V and 3 bases from J, the gap between germline ends came to 13 bases. The CDR3 totals 17 residues. Germline assignment: CDR1 SGHRS and CDR2 YFSETQ. Researchers ran the PCR with 60 Vbeta and 13 Jbeta primers. The method was immunoSEQ multiplex PCR; TCRdb's version includes in-frame clones alone and lacks a portion of them. The sample has under 200,000 clones; about 75% are singletons. Sequenced material: PBMCs. The source of this sequence is a male donor in good health and CMV-seropositive. The chain joins TRBV5-1 to TRBJ2-6, with a possible D match to TRBD1 (6 bases). The CDR3 nucleotides read TGCGCCAGCAGCTTGGGGACAGAATTTTTTGGGGCCAACGTCCTGACTTTC. Residues: CASSLGTEFFGANVLTF.